The 4 T cell receptor beta chains reported below all come from one sample, sequenced in a study of early T cells in non-severe SARS-CoV-2 infection. In TCRdb, the 5' RACE reads were re-called with MiXCR into one record per CDR3 protein. The sample comprises approximately 97,000 distinct CDR3 sequences, approximately 9.9% of which are singletons, and around 4.8% rests with the top ten. This material consisted of whole blood, taken at baseline. These receptor sequences come from an adult who was a healthcare worker with PCR-confirmed SARS-CoV-2 infection or an uninfected control (not recorded which).

The V gene is TRBV6-5, the J gene TRBJ2-5; 9 nucleotides line up with TRBD1. This CDR3 region has 16 residues. Germline assignment: CDR1 MNHEY and CDR2 SVGAGI. Trimming cost V 5 bases and J 9 bases; bases outside gene matches: 16. The CDR3 nucleotides are TGTGCCAGCAGTCCCTCTCGGGACAGGGTCCTAGGGGCCCAGTACTTC. This translates into CASSPSRDRVLGAQYF.

The chain joins TRBV19 to TRBJ2-1; 10 nucleotides align to TRBD2. With V trimmed by 3 bases and J by 7 bases, 6 bases remained unmatched. The germline V gene has CDR1 LNHDA and CDR2 SQIVND (reference sequence). The CDR3 totals 15 residues. The CDR3 DNA sequence: TGTGCCAGTAGTATCCTAGCGGGGGTTGGGAATGAGCAGTTCTTC. Translating it yields CASSILAGVGNEQFF.

In its sample, this clonotype was seen many times. This rearrangement joins TRBV29-1 to TRBJ2-2; D perhaps matches TRBD2 (6 bases). The CDR3 runs to 14 residues. Germline CDR1 SQVTM, CDR2 ANQGSEA. V lost 4 bases to trimming and J lost 1 base, with 10 bases between them. The chain's CDR3 is CSVVGRENTGELFF. As DNA, the CDR3 is TGCAGCGTTGTAGGGCGGGAGAACACCGGGGAGCTGTTTTTT.

The sample holds a few counts of this clonotype. The chain is built from TRBV10-2 and TRBJ1-4; D perhaps matches TRBD1 (6 bases). Germline V CDR1 and CDR2: WSHSY, SAAADI. Trimming pared 6 bases from V and 8 bases from J, leaving 16 bases between. The CDR3 sequence is 14 residues long. In DNA, the CDR3 is TGCGCCAGCAGCTCCGCGAGAGGGGGAGAAAAACTGTTTTTT. Translating it yields CASSSARGGEKLFF.